A selection of T cell receptor beta chains follows, all from one sample in a study of shared clonotypes between healthy human individuals. Using immunoSEQ multiplex PCR, the repertoire was profiled, and TCRdb retains in-frame clones only, with some absent. The sample carries 2 million to 3 million clones, 80% to 95% recorded once. Sequenced material: naive CD4+ T cells from PBMCs. The receptors stem from a man younger than 35 in good health. Some clones in this sample may be carry-over from other donors' samples. CDR3s include the opening cysteine and the closing phenylalanine or tryptophan. D genes are given only for firm matches.

D: .
J: TRBJ2-5
V: TRBV7-2
DNA: TGTGCCAGCACCCAACGTATATTACAGGGACAAGAGACCCAGTACTTC
CDR3: CASTQRILQGQETQYF

D: TRBD1
J: TRBJ1-4
V: TRBV29-1
DNA: TGCAGCGCGACAGGGGGCGATGAAAAACTGTTTTTT
CDR3: CSATGGDEKLFF

D: .
J: TRBJ1-2
V: TRBV5-1
DNA: TGCGCCAGCAGCGAGGGGAGCTCTAAGGGCTACACCTTC
CDR3: CASSEGSSKGYTF

D: TRBD1
J: TRBJ2-3
V: TRBV27
DNA: TGTGCCAGCAGGGACCAGACCGCGGGACAGGGTGCAGATACGCAGTATTTT
CDR3: CASRDQTAGQGADTQYF

D: .
J: TRBJ2-5
V: TRBV7-6
DNA: TGTGCCAGCAGCTTAGTTTGGCGGCAAGAGACCCAGTACTTC
CDR3: CASSLVWRQETQYF

D: .
J: TRBJ2-7
V: TRBV10-2
DNA: TGCGCCAGCAGTGTAGGGACTTCCTACGAGCAGTACTTC
CDR3: CASSVGTSYEQYF

D: .
J: TRBJ1-3
V: TRBV20-1
DNA: TGCAGTGTAGGGTCTGGAAACACCATATATTTT
CDR3: CSVGSGNTIYF

D: .
J: TRBJ2-5
V: TRBV7-2
DNA: TGTGCCAGCAGCCGGTGGGGCACGGGGGAAGAGACCCAGTACTTC
CDR3: CASSRWGTGEETQYF

D: TRBD1
J: TRBJ1-4
V: TRBV7-2
DNA: TGTGCCAGCAGTCGGGACAGGGGTTATGAAAAACTGTTTTTT
CDR3: CASSRDRGYEKLFF

D: TRBD1
J: TRBJ2-2
V: TRBV19
DNA: TGTGCCAGTAGTTTTGGACGTTCAGGGGGAAGTGGGGAGCTGTTTTTT
CDR3: CASSFGRSGGSGELFF

D: .
J: TRBJ2-7
V: TRBV4-3
DNA: TGCGCCAGCAGCCAAGATTGGGTTGCCTACGAGCAGTACTTC
CDR3: CASSQDWVAYEQYF

D: TRBD2
J: TRBJ2-2
V: TRBV4-1
DNA: TGCGCCAGCAGCCAAGATCAACTAGCGGGAGGACCCGGGGAGCTGTTTTTT
CDR3: CASSQDQLAGGPGELFF

D: .
J: TRBJ1-4
V: TRBV7-9
DNA: TGTGCCAGCAGCCGAGACAGATATAATGAAAAACTGTTTTTT
CDR3: CASSRDRYNEKLFF

D: TRBD2
J: TRBJ2-7
V: TRBV5-1
DNA: TGCGCCAGCAGCTTGGGGTTGGCTAGCGGAGTCTCCTACGAGCAGTACTTC
CDR3: CASSLGLASGVSYEQYF

D: .
J: TRBJ2-7
V: TRBV2
DNA: TGTGCCAGCAGTGACGGGGCCGGGGAGCAGTACTTC
CDR3: CASSDGAGEQYF

D: .
J: TRBJ1-2
V: TRBV19
DNA: TGTGCCAGTAGTATGGAAGGGCAGAACTATGGCTACACCTTC
CDR3: CASSMEGQNYGYTF

D: .
J: TRBJ2-7
V: TRBV7-8
DNA: TGTGCCAGCAGCTTTCAGGAAAGCTCCTACGAGCAGTACTTC
CDR3: CASSFQESSYEQYF

D: .
J: TRBJ2-7
V: TRBV4-3
DNA: TGCGCCAGCAGCCAAGAGCGACAGAACATCTACGAGCAGTACTTC
CDR3: CASSQERQNIYEQYF

D: .
J: TRBJ2-5
V: TRBV18
DNA: TGTGCCAGCTCACCACGTAGGGCTGGGCCTAGCTATGAGACCCAGTACTTC
CDR3: CASSPRRAGPSYETQYF

D: .
J: TRBJ2-1
V: TRBV5-1
DNA: TGCGCCAGCAGCGGGGGCTCGCCCTACAATGAGCAGTTCTTC
CDR3: CASSGGSPYNEQFF